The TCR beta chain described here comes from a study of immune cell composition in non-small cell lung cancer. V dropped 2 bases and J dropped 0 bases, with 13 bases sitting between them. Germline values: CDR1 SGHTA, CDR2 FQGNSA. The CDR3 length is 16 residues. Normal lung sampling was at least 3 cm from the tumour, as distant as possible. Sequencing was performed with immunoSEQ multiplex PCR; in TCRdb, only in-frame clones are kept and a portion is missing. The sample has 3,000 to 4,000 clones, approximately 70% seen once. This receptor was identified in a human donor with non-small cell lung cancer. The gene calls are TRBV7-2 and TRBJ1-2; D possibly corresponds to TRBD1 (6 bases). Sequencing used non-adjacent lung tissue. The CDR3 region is CASSLRGGRANYGYTF. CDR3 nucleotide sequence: TGTGCCAGCAGCTTAAGGGGGGGCAGAGCTAACTATGGCTACACCTTC.